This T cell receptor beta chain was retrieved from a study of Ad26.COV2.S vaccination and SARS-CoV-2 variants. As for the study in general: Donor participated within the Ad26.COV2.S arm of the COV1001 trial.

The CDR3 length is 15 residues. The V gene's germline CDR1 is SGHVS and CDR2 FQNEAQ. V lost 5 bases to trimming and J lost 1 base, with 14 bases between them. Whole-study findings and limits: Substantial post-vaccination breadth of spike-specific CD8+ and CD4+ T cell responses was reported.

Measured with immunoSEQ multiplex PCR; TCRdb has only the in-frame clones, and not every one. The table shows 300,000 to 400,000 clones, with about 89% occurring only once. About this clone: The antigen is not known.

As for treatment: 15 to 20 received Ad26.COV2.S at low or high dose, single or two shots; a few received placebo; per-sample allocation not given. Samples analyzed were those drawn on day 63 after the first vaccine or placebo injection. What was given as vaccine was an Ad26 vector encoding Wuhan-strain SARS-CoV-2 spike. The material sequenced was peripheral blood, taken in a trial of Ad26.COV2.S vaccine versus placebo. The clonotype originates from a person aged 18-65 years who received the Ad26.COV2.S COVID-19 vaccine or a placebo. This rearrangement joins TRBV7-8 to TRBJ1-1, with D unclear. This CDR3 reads CASSPGGQANTEAFF. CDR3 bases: TGTGCCAGCAGCCCAGGCGGCCAGGCGAACACTGAAGCTTTCTTT. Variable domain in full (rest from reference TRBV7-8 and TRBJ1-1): GAGVSQSPRYKVAKRGQDVALRCDPISGHVSLFWYQQALGQGPEFLTYFQNEAQLDKSGLPSDRFFAERPEGSVSTLKIQRTQQEDSAVYLCASSPGGQANTEAFFGQGTRLTVV.